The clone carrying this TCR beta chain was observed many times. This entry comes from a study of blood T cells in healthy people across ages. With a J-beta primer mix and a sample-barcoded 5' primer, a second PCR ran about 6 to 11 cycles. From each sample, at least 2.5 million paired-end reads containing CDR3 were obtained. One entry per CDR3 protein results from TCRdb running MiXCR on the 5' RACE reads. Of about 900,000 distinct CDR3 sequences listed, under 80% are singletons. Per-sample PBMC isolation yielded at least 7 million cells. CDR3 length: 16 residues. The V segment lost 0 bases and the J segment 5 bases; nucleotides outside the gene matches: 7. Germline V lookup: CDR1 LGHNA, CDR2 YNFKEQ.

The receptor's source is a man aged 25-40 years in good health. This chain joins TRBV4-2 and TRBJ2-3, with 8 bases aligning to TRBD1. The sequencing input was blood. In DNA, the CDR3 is TGTGCCAGCAGCCAAGACCCAGGGGGCAAGGGAGATACGCAGTATTTT. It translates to CASSQDPGGKGDTQYF.